This TCR beta chain comes out of a study of spatial heterogeneity in lung cancer. This clonotype came up many times. The sample's time point: sample taken at primary tumor resection. Unsorted samples of tumor, nontumor lung or frozen PBMC had their whole RNA sequenced. TCRdb passed the 5' RACE reads through MiXCR, listing each CDR3 protein once. The data hold tens of thousands of distinct CDR3 sequences, with roughly 13% observed a single time. Germline V lookup: CDR1 SGHNT, CDR2 YYREEE (reference sequence). V dropped 4 bases and J dropped 4 bases, with 23 bases sitting between them. CDR3 length: 17 amino acids.

Source: PBMCs, taken at surgery. The chain combines TRBV5-4 with TRBJ2-5; D remains ambiguous. The TCR comes from a male donor with early-stage non-small cell lung cancer. The CDR3, as DNA: TGTGCCAGCAGCACTAAGAGGTCCCGCCGAGCCCCAGAGACCCAGTACTTC. Translation: CASSTKRSRRAPETQYF.